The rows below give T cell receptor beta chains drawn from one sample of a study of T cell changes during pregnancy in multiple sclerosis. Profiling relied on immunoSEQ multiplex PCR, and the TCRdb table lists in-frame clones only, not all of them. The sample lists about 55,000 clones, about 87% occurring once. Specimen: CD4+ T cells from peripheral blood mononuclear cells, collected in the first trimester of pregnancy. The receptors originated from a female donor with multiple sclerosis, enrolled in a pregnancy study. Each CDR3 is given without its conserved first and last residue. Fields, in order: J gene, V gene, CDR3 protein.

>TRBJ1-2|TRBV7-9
ASSLESAVTGYT
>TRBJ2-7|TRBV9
ASSVASGRSYEQY
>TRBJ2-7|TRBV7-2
ASSRLAGVYEQY
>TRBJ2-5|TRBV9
ASSEGVGQVAQY
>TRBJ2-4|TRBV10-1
ASSGGARVNIQY
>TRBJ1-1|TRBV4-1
ASSRLGGTGATEAF
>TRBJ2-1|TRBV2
ASSVTGVNEQF
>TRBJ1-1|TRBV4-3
ASSHRDRKNTEAF
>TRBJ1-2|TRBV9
ASSVEGTGGYGYT
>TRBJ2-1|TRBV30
AWSIDSGAIRF
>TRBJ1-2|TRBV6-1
ASSYGGYGYT
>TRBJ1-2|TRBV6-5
ASSTASDRYHGYT
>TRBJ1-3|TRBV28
ASSGFRQYGNTIY
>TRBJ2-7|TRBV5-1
ASSLVTAPYEQY
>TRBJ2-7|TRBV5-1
ASSLGGASNEQY
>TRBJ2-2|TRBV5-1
ASRTRGQGDGELF